A selection of T cell receptor beta chains follows, all from one sample in a study of T and B cells in COVID-19 patients. TCRdb passed the multiplex PCR reads through MiXCR, listing each CDR3 protein once. The table has about 14,000 distinct CDR3 sequences, about 31% seen once. The specimen sequenced was blood. The receptors originated from a human donor who had recovered from COVID-19. CDR3s include the opening cysteine and the closing phenylalanine or tryptophan. The D gene is left open where the match is weak. The size entry is marked missing in some rows and otherwise reads once, few, many or a size class.

v_gene	j_gene	abundance	d_gene	CDR3aa
TRBV6-5	TRBJ1-5	.	TRBD1	CASSPGQGTRAQHF
TRBV20-1	TRBJ2-3	.	.	CSASGQGALTDTQYF
TRBV30	TRBJ1-4	few	.	CAWNHPTNEKLFF
TRBV20-1	TRBJ1-5	.	.	CSAPPGGRRSNQPQHF
TRBV2	TRBJ1-4	.	.	CASSERSEEKLFF
TRBV27	TRBJ1-2	many	.	CASSLNGVYGYTF
TRBV29-1	TRBJ1-1	medium-sized	.	CSVGGLNTEAFF
TRBV28	TRBJ2-1	.	.	CATISGSSYNEQFF
TRBV7-2	TRBJ2-5	few	TRBD1	CASSQGQGPQETQYF
TRBV29-1	TRBJ1-1	few	.	CSVYRTQNTEAFF
TRBV6-5	TRBJ1-1	few	.	CASSYRGAEAFF
TRBV7-9	TRBJ2-1	few	.	CASSHIAWGHNEQFF
TRBV18	TRBJ1-5	.	.	CASSLEGRNQPLHF
TRBV15	TRBJ2-7	.	TRBD2	CATSSWLAGGSSYEQYF
TRBV5-1	TRBJ2-6	.	.	CASSTGSFSGANVLTF
TRBV13	TRBJ1-1	few	.	CASRSRPNTEAFF
TRBV20-1	TRBJ1-6	.	.	CSADRDNNSPLHF
TRBV12-3/TRBV12-4	TRBJ2-5	.	TRBD1	CASTFGGRGLAETQYF
TRBV12-3/TRBV12-4	TRBJ2-2	few	.	CASSFGGAGTGELFF
TRBV6-4	TRBJ1-5	.	.	CASSRENSNQPQHF
TRBV11-3	TRBJ2-2	.	TRBD2	CASSVAGGGTGELFF
TRBV5-6	TRBJ2-1	few	.	CASSLSQGWSNEQFF
TRBV19	TRBJ2-2	medium-sized	.	CASSIKANTGELFF
TRBV18	TRBJ2-1	medium-sized	TRBD2	CASSPPWTSGGATNEQFF
TRBV11-3	TRBJ2-1	medium-sized	TRBD1	CASSFNRDRGLAAPNEQFF
TRBV30	TRBJ2-7	few	TRBD2	CAWILGVAGGLPYEQYF
TRBV6-5	TRBJ2-7	.	.	CASSYPVGGREQYF